This TCR beta chain was documented in a study of Ad26.COV2.S vaccination and SARS-CoV-2 variants. Across the whole study: Dosing was one shot or two shots 56 days apart. Whole-study results and caveats: A substantial breadth of spike-specific CD8+ and CD4+ T cell responses after vaccination has been reported. Measurement of non-spike TCR breadth gave similar results in vaccine and placebo recipients.

Treatment noted: around 19 received Ad26.COV2.S at low or high dose, single or two shots; five or six received placebo; per-sample allocation not given. Sampling was done on day 63 after the first vaccine or placebo injection. Adults aged 18-55 years in Boston included the donor. Assay used: immunoSEQ multiplex PCR; TCRdb lists only in-frame clones, some missing. The data show hundreds of thousands of clones, roughly 90% seen once. Germline CDR1 reads SGHRS; CDR2 reads YFSETQ. The CDR3 is 15 residues long. V was cut by 3 bases and J by 2 bases, with 15 bases left in between. Concerning this clone: The antigen is unknown.

The rearrangement joins TRBV5-1 to TRBJ2-7; D tentatively fits TRBD1 or TRBD2 (5 bases each). The material sequenced was peripheral blood, taken in a trial of Ad26.COV2.S vaccine versus placebo. This clonotype was sampled from a person aged 18 to 59 who received the Ad26.COV2.S COVID-19 vaccine or a placebo. CDR3 bases: TGCGCCAGCAGCTCTCAACGGGACGGAACCTACGAGCAGTACTTC. This translates into CASSSQRDGTYEQYF.